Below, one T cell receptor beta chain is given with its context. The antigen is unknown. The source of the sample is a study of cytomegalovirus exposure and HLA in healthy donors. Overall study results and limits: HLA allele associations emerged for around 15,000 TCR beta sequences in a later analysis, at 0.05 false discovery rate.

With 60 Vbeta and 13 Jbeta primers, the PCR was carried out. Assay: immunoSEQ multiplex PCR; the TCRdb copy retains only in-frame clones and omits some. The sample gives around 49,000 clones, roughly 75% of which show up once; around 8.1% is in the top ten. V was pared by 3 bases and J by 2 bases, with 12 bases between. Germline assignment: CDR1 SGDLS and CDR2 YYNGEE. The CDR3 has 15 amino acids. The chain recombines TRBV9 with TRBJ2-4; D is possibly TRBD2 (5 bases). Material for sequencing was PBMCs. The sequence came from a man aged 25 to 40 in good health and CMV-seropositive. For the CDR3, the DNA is TGTGCCAGCAGCGCCGGGGAGTTCACCAAAAACATTCAGTACTTC. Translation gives CASSAGEFTKNIQYF.